These T cell receptor beta chains were read from a single sample in a study of blood T cell repertoires in COVID-19. Sequencing used immunoSEQ multiplex PCR; TCRdb keeps in-frame clones, though not all of them. The repertoire holds fewer than 250,000 clones, with more than 70% as singletons. What was sequenced was PBMCs or T cells enriched from blood (not recorded which). These receptors were taken from a woman between 18 and 29 years old who had recovered from COVID-19. Both conserved end residues are part of each CDR3. Not every row has a clone size; where given, it reads once, few, many or a size class.

J gene | clone size | V gene | CDR3 length | CDR3 protein
TRBJ1-2 | once | TRBV28 | 11 | CASSEDSGYTF
TRBJ1-1 | - | TRBV6-5 | 15 | CASSYEQGWNTEAFF
TRBJ1-1 | - | TRBV7-5 | 10 | CVRSPIEAFF
TRBJ2-1 | - | TRBV6-2/TRBV6-3 | 14 | CASSRWGFGFEQFF
TRBJ1-2 | - | TRBV30 | 15 | CAWRGRDLYRDGYTF
TRBJ1-3 | - | TRBV7-9 | 13 | CASSFGVGNTIYF
TRBJ2-7 | - | TRBV7-9 | 15 | CASSSPGTGSYEQYF
TRBJ1-6 | - | TRBV2 | 14 | CASSASAGDSPLHF
TRBJ2-7 | once | TRBV19 | 15 | CASSIGQGPVYEQYF
TRBJ2-2 | - | TRBV6-4 | 14 | CASSDTGESGELFF
TRBJ1-1 | - | TRBV15 | 15 | CATSSGVFMNTEAFF
TRBJ1-1 | - | TRBV27 | 15 | CASSLSEVMNTEAFF
TRBJ1-5 | - | TRBV19 | 15 | CASSLDRDEGQPQHF
TRBJ1-5 | - | TRBV5-1 | 14 | CASSLAEGGRPQHF
TRBJ2-6 | - | TRBV25-1 | 17 | CASSESGGASGANVLTF
TRBJ1-5 | - | TRBV19 | 13 | CASSIVAGQPQHF
TRBJ1-6 | - | TRBV5-4 | 14 | CASSLTGDNSPLHF
TRBJ1-1 | - | TRBV7-9 | 12 | CASSAGGIEAFF
TRBJ1-1 | - | TRBV11-2 | 14 | CASSHPRGNTEAFF
TRBJ2-7 | - | TRBV5-1 | 16 | CASSSGSGGPTYEQYF
TRBJ2-6 | - | TRBV12-5 | 22 | CASGLVPVTGHYSASGANVLTF
TRBJ2-7 | - | TRBV9 | 13 | CASSVDLWNEQYF
TRBJ1-5 | - | TRBV25-1 | 14 | CASSSREDNQPQHF
TRBJ1-1 | - | TRBV19 | 16 | CASNRITGVGNTEAFF
TRBJ1-2 | - | TRBV29-1 | 15 | CSVAGQGAAFRGYTF
TRBJ2-3 | - | TRBV14 | 14 | CASSRGGAIDTQYF
TRBJ1-1 | - | TRBV5-1 | 15 | CASSQATGVNTEAFF
TRBJ2-3 | - | TRBV7-9 | 18 | CASSSTGTVSWMTDTQYF
TRBJ1-5 | - | TRBV28 | 15 | CASSLLEGGGRSQHF
TRBJ2-5 | - | TRBV9 | 14 | CASSAGTEQETQYF
TRBJ2-7 | - | TRBV14 | 17 | CASSLAGLAGKIYEQYF
TRBJ1-4 | - | TRBV3-1/TRBV3-2 | 17 | CASSQGSSTVKTEKLFF
TRBJ2-3 | - | TRBV28 | 16 | CASSLNLAGGIHTQYF
TRBJ1-3 | - | TRBV21-1 | 15 | CASSKAGSGGNTIYF
TRBJ1-2 | - | TRBV6-5 | 15 | CASSYYPGQNYGYTF
TRBJ1-5 | once | TRBV3-1/TRBV3-2 | 15 | CASSPTGQSNQPQHF
TRBJ1-2 | once | TRBV30 | 14 | CAWSVRGQKHGYTF
TRBJ2-2 | - | TRBV21-1 | 13 | CASSPRGTGELFF
TRBJ1-2 | - | TRBV28 | 14 | CASSWGQVGLGYTF
TRBJ1-5 | - | TRBV30 | 14 | CAWSGGTNYQPQHF
TRBJ1-3 | - | TRBV28 | 15 | CASSLGVASGNTIYF
TRBJ2-5 | - | TRBV9 | 17 | CASSPQRAAGGWETQYF
TRBJ2-3 | - | TRBV29-1 | 11 | CSVENRDTQYF
TRBJ1-2 | - | TRBV5-4 | 12 | CASSFGQDGYTF
TRBJ1-6 | - | TRBV5-4 | 13 | CASSLEQDSPLHF
TRBJ2-1 | once | TRBV9 | 15 | CASSDSGASYNEQFF
TRBJ1-2 | once | TRBV25-1 | 12 | CASRQTGTRAIF
TRBJ2-7 | - | TRBV15 | 14 | CATSRAHSSYEQYF
TRBJ2-3 | - | TRBV11-1 | 14 | CASSRTGPTDTQYF
TRBJ2-3 | few | TRBV28 | 16 | CASSRGQFHSTDTQYF
TRBJ2-3 | - | TRBV5-1 | 15 | CASSLLLGEADTQYF